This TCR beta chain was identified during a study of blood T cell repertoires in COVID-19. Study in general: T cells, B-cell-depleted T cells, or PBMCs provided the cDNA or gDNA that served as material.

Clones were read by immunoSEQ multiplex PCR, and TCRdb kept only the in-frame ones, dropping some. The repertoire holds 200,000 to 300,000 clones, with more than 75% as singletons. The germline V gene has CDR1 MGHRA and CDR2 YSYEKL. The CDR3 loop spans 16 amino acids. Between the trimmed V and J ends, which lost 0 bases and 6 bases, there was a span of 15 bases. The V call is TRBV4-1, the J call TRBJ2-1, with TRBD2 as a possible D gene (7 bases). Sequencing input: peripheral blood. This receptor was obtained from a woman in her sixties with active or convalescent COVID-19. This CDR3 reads CASSQDATSRGNEQFF. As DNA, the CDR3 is TGCGCCAGCAGCCAAGATGCGACTAGCAGGGGCAATGAGCAGTTCTTC.